This T cell receptor (beta chain) was observed in a study of cytomegalovirus exposure and HLA in healthy donors. PCR primers comprised 60 Vbeta and 13 Jbeta primers. TCRdb keeps only in-frame clones here, not all; method: immunoSEQ multiplex PCR. The table has over 150,000 clones, 65% to 85% seen once. The CDR3 has 16 residues. Germline lookup yields CDR1 LNHDA and CDR2 SQIVND (reference sequence). V lost 2 bases and J lost 0; bases outside the gene matches: 2. The origin of this receptor is a woman between 45 and 65 years old in good health and CMV-seropositive. V usage is TRBV19 and J usage is TRBJ2-1; 9 bases line up with TRBD2. The sample taken for sequencing was PBMCs. In DNA form, the CDR3 reads TGTGCCAGTAGTATAAGCGGGGGGAGCTCCTACAATGAGCAGTTCTTC. As protein: CASSISGGSSYNEQFF.